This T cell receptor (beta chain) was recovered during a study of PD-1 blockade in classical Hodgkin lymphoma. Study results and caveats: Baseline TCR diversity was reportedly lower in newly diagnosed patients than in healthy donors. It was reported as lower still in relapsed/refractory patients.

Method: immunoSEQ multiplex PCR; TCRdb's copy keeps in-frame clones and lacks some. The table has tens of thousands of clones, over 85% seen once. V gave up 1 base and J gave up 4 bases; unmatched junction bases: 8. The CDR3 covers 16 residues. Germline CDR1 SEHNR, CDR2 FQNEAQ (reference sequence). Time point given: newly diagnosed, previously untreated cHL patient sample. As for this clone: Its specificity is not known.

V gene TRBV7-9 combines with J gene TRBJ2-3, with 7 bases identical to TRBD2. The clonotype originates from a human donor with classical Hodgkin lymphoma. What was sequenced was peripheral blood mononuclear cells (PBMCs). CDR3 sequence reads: CASSLGDYRKADTQYF. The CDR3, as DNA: TGTGCCAGCAGCTTAGGGGACTACCGTAAGGCAGATACGCAGTATTTT.